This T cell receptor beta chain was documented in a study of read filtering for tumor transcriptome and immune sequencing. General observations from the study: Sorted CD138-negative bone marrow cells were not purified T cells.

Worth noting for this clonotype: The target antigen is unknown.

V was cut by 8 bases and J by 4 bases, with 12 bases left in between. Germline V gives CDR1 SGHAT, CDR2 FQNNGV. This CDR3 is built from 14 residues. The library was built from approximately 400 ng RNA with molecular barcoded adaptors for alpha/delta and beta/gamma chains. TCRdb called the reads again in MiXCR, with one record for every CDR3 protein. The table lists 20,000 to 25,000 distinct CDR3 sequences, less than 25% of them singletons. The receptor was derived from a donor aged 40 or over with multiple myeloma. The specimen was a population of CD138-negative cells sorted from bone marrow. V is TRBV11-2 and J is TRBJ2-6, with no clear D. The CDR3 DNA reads TGTGCCAGCGCCGTTACCTCAGGGGCCAACGTCCTGACTTTC. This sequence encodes CASAVTSGANVLTF.